Reported below is one T cell receptor beta chain. Between the trimmed V and J ends, which lost 5 bases and 6 bases, there was a span of 11 bases. Germline V gene sequence: CDR1 KGHSH, CDR2 LQKENI. The CDR3 is 13 residues long. Original handling: From reference gene primer amplification, estimates of nucleated cell counts were derived. The data were produced by immunoSEQ multiplex PCR, yet TCRdb's version contains in-frame clones alone and is incomplete. Clone size and the V and J calls come from that table; the DNA yielded D and trimming. The sample has approximately 240,000 clones, around 90% seen once. This entry is derived from a study of blood T cell repertoires in COVID-19. Participants were placed into cohorts based on the clinical history they reported.

This TCR was sampled from a woman younger than 45 with acute COVID-19. The rearrangement links TRBV18 to TRBJ2-1; perhaps TRBD1 as D (6 bases). The source material was PBMCs or T cells enriched from blood (not recorded which). DNA of the CDR3: TGTGCCAGCTCAGCAGAACAGGGCAATGAGCAGTTCTTC. Amino acid sequence: CASSAEQGNEQFF.